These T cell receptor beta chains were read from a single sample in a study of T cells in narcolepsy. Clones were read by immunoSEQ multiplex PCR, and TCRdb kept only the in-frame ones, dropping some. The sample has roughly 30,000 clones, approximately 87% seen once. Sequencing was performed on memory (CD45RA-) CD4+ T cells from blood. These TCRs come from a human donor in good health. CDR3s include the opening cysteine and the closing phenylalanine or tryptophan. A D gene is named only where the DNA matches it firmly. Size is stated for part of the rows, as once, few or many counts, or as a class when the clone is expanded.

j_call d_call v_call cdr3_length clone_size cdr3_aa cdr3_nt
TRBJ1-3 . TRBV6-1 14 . CASTESGFGNTIYF TGTGCCAGCACCGAAAGTGGTTTTGGAAACACCATATATTTT
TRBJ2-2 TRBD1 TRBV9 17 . CASSPRTGQGNTGELFF TGTGCCAGCAGCCCGAGAACTGGACAGGGGAACACCGGGGAGCTGTTTTTT
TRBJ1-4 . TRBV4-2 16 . CASSQASPGNNEKLFF TGTGCCAGCAGCCAAGCCTCCCCCGGGAATAATGAAAAACTGTTTTTT
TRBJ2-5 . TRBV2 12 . CAAGRDTETQYF TGTGCCGCGGGAAGGGACACGGAGACCCAGTACTTC
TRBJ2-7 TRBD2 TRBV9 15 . CASSVGTSGTYEQYF TGTGCCAGCAGCGTCGGGACTAGCGGTACCTACGAGCAGTACTTC
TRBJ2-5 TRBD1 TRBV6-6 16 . CASSYGFEGAGETQYF TGTGCCAGCAGTTACGGCTTCGAGGGGGCCGGGGAGACCCAGTACTTC
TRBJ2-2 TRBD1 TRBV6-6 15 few CASSDRARDTGELFF TGTGCCAGCAGTGACAGGGCTAGGGACACCGGGGAGCTGTTTTTT
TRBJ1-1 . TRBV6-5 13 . CASRTTKNTEAFF TGTGCCAGCAGGACAACAAAGAACACTGAAGCTTTCTTT
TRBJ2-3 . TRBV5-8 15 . CASSLTARFTDTQYF TGTGCCAGCAGTCTGACAGCCCGATTCACAGATACGCAGTATTTT
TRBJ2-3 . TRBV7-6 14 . CASSLAEATDTQYF TGTGCCAGCAGCTTAGCGGAGGCCACAGATACGCAGTATTTT
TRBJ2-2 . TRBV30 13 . CAWRDGNTGELFF TGTGCCTGGAGAGACGGTAACACCGGGGAGCTGTTTTTT
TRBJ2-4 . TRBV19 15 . CASTIPKGQENIQYF TGTGCCAGTACCATCCCCAAGGGTCAGGAAAACATTCAGTACTTC
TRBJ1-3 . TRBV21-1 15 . CASSKGTGAGNTIYF TGTGCCAGCAGCAAAGGGACAGGGGCGGGAAACACCATATATTTT
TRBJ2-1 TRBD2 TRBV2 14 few CASSGTSGNSRQFF TGTGCCAGCAGTGGGACTAGCGGGAATAGTAGGCAGTTCTTC
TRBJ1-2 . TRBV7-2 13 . CASSFDRPYGYTF TGTGCCAGCAGCTTTGACAGACCCTATGGCTACACCTTC
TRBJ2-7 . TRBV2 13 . CASSERQGREQYF TGTGCCAGCAGTGAACGGCAGGGAAGAGAGCAGTACTTC
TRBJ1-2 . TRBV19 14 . CASSITSGVSGYTF TGTGCCAGTAGTATTACTTCGGGGGTCTCTGGCTACACCTTC
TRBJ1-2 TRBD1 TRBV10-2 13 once CASSTGQGYGYTF TGCGCCAGCAGTACGGGACAGGGGTATGGCTACACCTTC
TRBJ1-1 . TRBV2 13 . CASTPPGNTEAFF TGTGCCAGCACCCCCCCCGGGAACACTGAAGCTTTCTTT
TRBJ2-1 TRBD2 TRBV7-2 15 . CASSPSAGPHNEQFF TGTGCCAGCAGCCCATCAGCGGGACCTCACAATGAGCAGTTCTTC
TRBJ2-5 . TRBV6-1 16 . CASSDLGGGGQETQYF TGTGCCAGCAGTGATCTGGGGGGAGGAGGGCAAGAGACCCAGTACTTC
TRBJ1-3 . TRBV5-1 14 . CASSTDMSGNTIYF TGCGCCAGCAGCACCGACATGTCTGGAAACACCATATATTTT
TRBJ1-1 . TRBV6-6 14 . CASSTARGNTEAFF TGTGCCAGCAGTACAGCCAGGGGGAACACTGAAGCTTTCTTT
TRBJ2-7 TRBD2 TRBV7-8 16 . CASSPGYREGAYEQYF TGTGCCAGCAGCCCAGGCTATCGGGAGGGGGCCTACGAGCAGTACTTC
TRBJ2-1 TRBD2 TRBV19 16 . CASSSRSGRIAYEQFF TGTGCCAGTAGTTCCCGGAGCGGGAGAATTGCATACGAGCAGTTCTTC
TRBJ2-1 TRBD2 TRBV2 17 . CASNLAGTSLFGNEQFF TGTGCCAGCAACCTAGCGGGAACGTCATTATTCGGGAATGAGCAGTTCTTC
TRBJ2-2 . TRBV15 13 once CATSRDFTGELFF TGTGCCACCAGCAGAGATTTTACCGGGGAGCTGTTTTTT
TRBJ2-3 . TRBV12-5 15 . CASGRSDEITDTQYF TGTGCTAGTGGCCGTAGCGATGAAATAACAGATACGCAGTATTTT
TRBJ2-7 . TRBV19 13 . CASSPGTLYEQYF TGTGCCAGTAGCCCCGGGACTCTCTACGAGCAGTACTTC
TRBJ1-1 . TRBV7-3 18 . CASSPTSLGHLGNTEAFF TGTGCCAGCAGCCCAACTTCACTTGGACATCTCGGGAACACTGAAGCTTTCTTT
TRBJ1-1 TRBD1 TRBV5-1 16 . CASSFNNRGFGTEAFF TGCGCCAGCAGCTTCAATAACAGGGGTTTTGGCACTGAAGCTTTCTTT
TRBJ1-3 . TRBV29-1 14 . CSVDPAGSGNTIYF TGCAGCGTTGATCCTGCCGGCTCTGGAAACACCATATATTTT